The 17 T cell receptor beta chains reported below all come from one sample, sequenced in a study of early T cells in non-severe SARS-CoV-2 infection. TCRdb re-analysed the 5' RACE reads in MiXCR, keeping a single row per CDR3 protein. The sample has about 100,000 distinct CDR3 sequences; 13% are singletons. Sequencing was performed on whole blood. Receptors originate from an adult who was a healthcare worker with PCR-confirmed SARS-CoV-2 infection or an uninfected control (not recorded which).

This clonotype was detected only a few times. The chain is built from TRBV21-1 and TRBJ2-5; TRBD2 reflects the table's D call only, with no check against the DNA. TRBV21-1 represents a pseudogene. The CDR3 runs 16 residues. CDR3 DNA sequence: TGTGCCAGCACTGATAATGAAGCGGGGAAGCAAGAGACCCAGTACTTC. It yields the protein CASTDNEAGKQETQYF.

This clonotype was seen a few times. Here the CDR3 reads CASSGTSGGLGTQYF. In DNA form, the CDR3 reads TGTGCCAGCAGCGGGACTAGCGGGGGTTTGGGTACGCAGTATTTT. The J gene is TRBJ2-3, the V gene TRBV27, with 14 bases identical to TRBD2. With 6 bases clipped from V and 8 bases from J, the junction kept 7 bases outside the gene matches. CDR1 MNHEY and CDR2 SMNVEV come from the germline V gene (reference sequence). This CDR3 is 15 amino acids long.

In this sample, this clonotype turned up many times. This chain joins TRBV19 and TRBJ1-5, with D possibly matching TRBD1 (6 bases). CDR1 is LNHDA and CDR2 is SQIVND in the germline V gene (reference sequence). Trimming cost V 2 bases and J 0 bases, with 14 bases left between them. The CDR3 contains 17 residues. CDR3 in amino acids: CASSITRTDYSNQPQHF. CDR3 DNA sequence: TGTGCCAGTAGTATAACTCGGACAGATTATAGCAATCAGCCCCAGCATTTT.

This clonotype was observed many times. V gene TRBV7-2 combines with J gene TRBJ2-1; no definite D call. Trimming took off 5 bases at V and 7 bases at J, with 6 bases between the two ends. In germline, CDR1 is SGHTA, CDR2 FQGNSA. This CDR3 contains 11 residues. CDR3 sequence reads: CASSRYNEQFF. As DNA, the CDR3 is TGTGCCAGCAGCCGTTATAATGAGCAGTTCTTC.

The chain is built from TRBV10-3 and TRBJ2-3; 7 nucleotides line up with TRBD2. The germline V gene encodes CDR1 ENHRY and CDR2 SYGVKD. This CDR3 contains 14 residues. The V and J ends lost 6 bases and 2 bases, in that order; junction bases with no gene match: 5. CDR3 sequence reads: CAISSGAATDTQYF. CDR3 DNA sequence: TGTGCCATCAGCAGCGGGGCCGCCACAGATACGCAGTATTTT.

V gene TRBV7-2 combines with J gene TRBJ2-7; D may be TRBD1 (6 bases). Trimming took 5 bases from V and 2 from J, leaving 16 bases between them. Germline loops: CDR1 SGHTA, CDR2 FQGNSA. The CDR3 is made up of 15 amino acids. In DNA form, the CDR3 reads TGTGCCAGCAGCCCGCCCGGGACACCAACCTACGAGCAGTACTTC. It yields the protein CASSPPGTPTYEQYF.

The table lists this clonotype with many counts. The gene calls are TRBV7-2 and TRBJ1-3; D may be TRBD1 (5 bases). Trimming removed 4 bases at V and 3 bases at J, with 10 bases between. Germline CDR1 reads SGHTA; CDR2 reads FQGNSA. CDR3 length equals 14 residues. The CDR3 here is CASSSAGGGNTIYF. CDR3 sequence (DNA): TGTGCCAGCAGCTCGGCCGGGGGTGGAAACACCATATATTTT.

The chain has TRBV6-5 and TRBJ2-3, with a possible D match to TRBD1 (6 bases). There are 14 residues in the CDR3. V was trimmed by 3 bases and J by 1 base, leaving 8 bases between them. Per germline, CDR1 MNHEY and CDR2 SVGAGI. The CDR3 nucleotides read TGTGCCAGCAGTTATGGGGGCCGCACAGATACGCAGTATTTT. It specifies CASSYGGRTDTQYF.

This clonotype showed up many times. The chain is built from TRBV12-3 or TRBV12-4 and TRBJ1-2; TRBD1 agrees at 8 bases. After removal of 5 bases from V and 8 bases from J, the junction contained 7 bases not matched to a gene. CDR3 length: 13 amino acids. The CDR3 region has the DNA TGTGCCAGCAGTCCAGGGGGCCGGCGGGGCTACACCTTC. Protein product: CASSPGGRRGYTF.

The J gene is TRBJ2-3, the V gene TRBV11-2; 7 bases line up with TRBD1. There are 14 residues in the CDR3. From germline, CDR1 is SGHAT and CDR2 FQNNGV. J lost 0 bases, V lost 5 bases, and 2 bases had no gene match. This CDR3 reads CASSPGQSTDTQYF. The CDR3 DNA follows: TGTGCCAGCAGCCCGGGACAGAGCACAGATACGCAGTATTTT.

The chain recombines TRBV11-2 with TRBJ1-2, with D perhaps TRBD1 (6 bases). The germline V gene encodes CDR1 SGHAT and CDR2 FQNNGV. Trimming took off 1 base at V and 5 bases at J, with 32 bases between the two ends. This CDR3 contains 21 residues. The CDR3 DNA reads TGTGCCAGCAGCTTAGTGGAAGGGGCTTCCAGGGGATCAGGCCCTTTATATGGCTACACCTTC. Amino acid sequence: CASSLVEGASRGSGPLYGYTF.

This clonotype was seen ten or more times. The J gene is TRBJ1-5, the V gene TRBV5-1; TRBD1 matches at 11 bases. The CDR3 covers 14 residues. Germline values: CDR1 SGHRS, CDR2 YFSETQ. The V and J ends lost 7 bases and 5 bases, in that order; junction bases with no gene match: 5. For the CDR3, the DNA is TGCGCCAGCCGCCCGGGACAGGGGGATCAGCCCCAGCATTTT. It translates to CASRPGQGDQPQHF.

This clonotype was seen at least ten times. The V call is TRBV20-1, the J call TRBJ1-5; D unclear. The CDR3 sequence is 15 residues long. Germline values: CDR1 DFQATT, CDR2 SNEGSKA (reference sequence). V was shortened by 2 bases and J by 4 bases, with 15 bases between the two germline ends. CDR3 sequence (DNA): TGCAGTGCTAGAAATTGGCTTGGCGGGAATCAGCCCCAGCATTTT. Its translation: CSARNWLGGNQPQHF.

This clonotype came up many times. The genes are TRBV7-9 and TRBJ1-5; D unresolved. Per the germline V gene, CDR1 is SEHNR and CDR2 is FQNEAQ (reference sequence). Trimming pared 9 bases from V and 0 bases from J, leaving 15 bases between. The CDR3 length is 15 residues. DNA for the CDR3: TGTGCCAGTCAAGGCGGTGGTTATAGCAATCAGCCCCAGCATTTT. Its protein is CASQGGGYSNQPQHF.

This chain uses TRBV7-9 with TRBJ1-6; no definite D call. This CDR3 has 14 amino acids. V lost 10 bases to trimming and J lost 1 base, with 11 bases between them. Germline CDR1 SEHNR, CDR2 FQNEAQ (reference sequence). CDR3 nucleotides: TGTGCCACCACCCCCGAGTCCTATAATTCACCCCTCCACTTT. Its translation is CATTPESYNSPLHF.

The chain combines TRBV29-1 with TRBJ1-1; D is possibly TRBD1 (6 bases). The CDR3 runs 11 residues. Germline CDR1 is SQVTM and CDR2 is ANQGSEA. V shed 8 bases and J shed 9 bases, with 16 bases lying between them. In DNA form, the CDR3 reads TGCAGCACAGACATACGGGGGCAAGCTTTCTTT. It codes for CSTDIRGQAFF.

V gene TRBV3-1 combines with J gene TRBJ1-6; a possible D gene is TRBD1 (5 bases). Germline CDR1 and CDR2: LGHDT and YNNKEL (reference sequence). V was trimmed by 3 bases and J by 9 bases, leaving 9 bases between them. The CDR3 consists of 13 residues. CDR3 in DNA: TGTGCCAGCAGCCAGAAAGGGGTTTCACCCCTCCACTTT. It is translated as CASSQKGVSPLHF.